This T cell receptor (beta chain) originates from a study of blood T cells in healthy people across ages. The length of the CDR3 is 15 residues. V shed 1 base and J shed 6 bases, with 13 bases lying between them. Germline lookup yields CDR1 LGHNA and CDR2 YSLEER. A J-beta primer mix and a sample-barcoded 5' primer were used in a second PCR of roughly 6 to 11 cycles. TCRdb re-called the 5' RACE reads through MiXCR, storing one row per CDR3 protein. The sample yields around 800,000 distinct CDR3 sequences, around 50% seen once. The sequencing input was blood. This receptor was taken from a man older than 75 in good health. The genes are TRBV4-3 and TRBJ2-1, with D unclear. This chain's CDR3 is CASSQGYGTTNEQFF. For the CDR3, the DNA is TGCGCCAGCAGCCAAGGATATGGTACGACCAATGAGCAGTTCTTC.